The 15 T cell receptor beta chains below come from one sample, sequenced in a study of spatial heterogeneity in lung cancer. From the 5' RACE reads, TCRdb called clonotypes with MiXCR, one entry per CDR3 protein. The repertoire has more than 10,000 distinct CDR3 sequences, around 4.2% of them found once; the top ten carry more than 35%. The sample's time point: sample taken at primary tumor resection. Material for sequencing was whole RNA from tumor, nontumor lung or frozen PBMC, left unsorted. Sample: PBMCs, taken at surgery. Receptors originate from a male donor with early-stage non-small cell lung cancer.

Regarding this clonotype: This beta chain is an off-target read within a library intended for alpha chains, so its frequency means little. This chain links TRBV29-1 with TRBJ2-3; D unresolved. Germline-derived CDR1 and CDR2 are SQVTM and ANQGSEA. V was pared by 1 base and J by 5 bases, with 7 bases between. This CDR3 comprises 12 residues. CDR3 in DNA: TGCAGCGTTGAAGGTCTGGTAGATACGCAGTATTTT. It yields the protein CSVEGLVDTQYF.

Regarding this clonotype: This beta chain turned up in a library designed for alpha chains; as an off-target read, its abundance says little. The chain links TRBV19 to TRBJ2-1; the match to TRBD2 covers 7 bases. The CDR3 spans 14 residues. The trim removed 3 bases at V and 6 bases at J, leaving 5 bases unmatched. Germline V gives CDR1 LNHDA, CDR2 SQIVND (reference sequence). In DNA form, the CDR3 reads TGTGCCAGTAGTATCTCCGGGACTACCAATGAGCAGTTCTTC. Translating gives CASSISGTTNEQFF.

This clonotype was counted ten times or more. Being off target in a library aimed at alpha chains, this beta chain has a size of little meaning. The J gene is TRBJ2-3, the V gene TRBV20-1, with 11 positions matching TRBD2. J lost 3 bases, V lost 3 bases, and 8 bases had no gene match. The CDR3 is 16 residues long. CDR1 is DFQATT, CDR2 SNEGSKA, per germline (reference sequence). This CDR3 reads CSASGDTSGRTDTQYF. CDR3 in DNA: TGCAGTGCTAGTGGGGACACTAGCGGGAGAACAGATACGCAGTATTTT.

This clonotype was detected many times. This beta chain is an off-target read within a library intended for alpha chains, so its frequency means little. V gene TRBV5-1 combines with J gene TRBJ1-1, with D uncertain. V lost 0 bases to trimming and J lost 4 bases, with 16 bases between them. Germline assignment: CDR1 SGHRS and CDR2 YFSETQ. The CDR3 sequence is 16 residues long. The CDR3 protein is CASSLGLRDGGTEAFF. The CDR3 DNA follows: TGCGCCAGCAGCTTGGGCCTCAGAGATGGTGGCACTGAAGCTTTCTTT.

This clonotype has at least ten counts. This beta chain is a stray read from a library made for alpha chains; its abundance is not meaningful. The V gene is TRBV12-5, the J gene TRBJ2-5, with D unresolved. Trimming left V 5 bases short and J 3 bases short, with 10 bases between. The CDR3 covers 13 residues. Germline V gene lookup returns CDR1 LGHNT and CDR2 FRNRAP. The CDR3 region is CASGLDGKETQYF. In DNA form, the CDR3 reads TGTGCTAGTGGTCTCGACGGAAAAGAGACCCAGTACTTC.

Many counts were recorded for this clonotype. This beta chain represents an off-target read in a library built for alpha chains; its size is of limited meaning. The chain uses TRBV7-3 and TRBJ2-3; D gene uncertain. There are 20 residues in the CDR3. The V gene lost 2 bases and the J gene lost 3 bases, with 27 bases spanning the gap. The germline V gene has CDR1 SGHTA and CDR2 FQGTGA. CDR3 amino acids: CASSLFTHGWIPQTTDTQYF. The CDR3 DNA follows: TGTGCCAGCAGCTTATTCACGCATGGTTGGATACCCCAAACTACAGATACGCAGTATTTT.

This clonotype occurred many times. This beta chain is a stray read from a library made for alpha chains; its abundance is not meaningful. The genes are TRBV5-1 and TRBJ2-1, with D possibly being TRBD2 (6 bases). Per germline, CDR1 SGHRS and CDR2 YFSETQ. The ends were cut back, 4 bases at V and 3 bases at J, with 11 bases in the middle. This CDR3 contains 14 residues. The CDR3 sequence is CASSIDSGYNEQFF. The CDR3 DNA follows: TGCGCCAGCAGCATCGATAGCGGCTACAATGAGCAGTTCTTC.

This clonotype came up many times. Being off target in a library aimed at alpha chains, this beta chain has a size of little meaning. The genes are TRBV12-3 or TRBV12-4 and TRBJ2-1, with D perhaps TRBD2 (5 bases). V lost 6 bases to trimming and J lost 6 bases, with 9 bases between them. This CDR3 has 12 amino acids. The CDR3 DNA reads TGTGCCAGCAGCCGAAGCGGCAATGAGCAGTTCTTC. Its protein is CASSRSGNEQFF.

This clonotype was observed many times. This beta chain appears as a stray read in a library generated for alpha chains; its size is not informative. V and J are TRBV24-1 and TRBJ2-3, with TRBD1 identical over 10 bases. The V segment lost 9 bases and the J segment 5 bases; nucleotides outside the gene matches: 7. In germline, CDR1 is KGHDR, CDR2 SFDVKD. The CDR3 has 14 amino acids. The CDR3 DNA sequence: TGTGCCACCTCCGGGACAGGGGCGCAAGATACGCAGTATTTT. As protein: CATSGTGAQDTQYF.

This clonotype was seen at least ten times. This beta chain is off target for a library built for alpha chains, so its abundance means little. The chain carries TRBV4-1 and TRBJ1-2; D perhaps matches TRBD1 (5 bases). V was clipped by 0 bases and J by 2 bases, with 10 bases between them. In germline, CDR1 is MGHRA, CDR2 YSYEKL. This CDR3 spans 15 amino acids. This CDR3 is CASSQDGGGNYGYTF. The CDR3 DNA reads as TGCGCCAGCAGCCAAGACGGGGGAGGGAACTATGGCTACACCTTC.

On this clonotype itself: Within a library made for alpha chains, this beta chain is off target, and its count is uninformative. The gene calls are TRBV28 and TRBJ1-3; 7 positions match TRBD1. This CDR3 spans 14 amino acids. V shed 6 bases and J 2 bases; nucleotides not matched to a gene: 4. Germline lookup yields CDR1 MDHEN and CDR2 SYDVKM. The CDR3 loop reads CASSLTGTGNTIYF. The CDR3 coding sequence is TGTGCCAGCAGCCTGACAGGGACTGGAAACACCATATATTTT.

This clonotype occurred many times. Since the library was made to target alpha chains, this beta chain is a stray read and its abundance is not meaningful. The chain employs TRBV20-1 and TRBJ2-5, with TRBD2 matching 8 bases. Per the germline V gene, CDR1 is DFQATT and CDR2 is SNEGSKA (reference sequence). The CDR3 covers 14 residues. The trim removed 0 bases at V and 4 bases at J, leaving 4 bases unmatched. The CDR3 reads CSAREVSGGETQYF. The CDR3 DNA is TGCAGTGCTAGAGAGGTCAGCGGGGGAGAGACCCAGTACTTC.

Within the sample, this clonotype is medium-sized. The size of this beta chain means little, since it is a stray read in a library made for alpha chains. This sequence joins TRBV29-1 and TRBJ2-3; 7 bases agree with TRBD1. Germline CDR1 reads SQVTM; CDR2 reads ANQGSEA. Trimming took 4 bases from V and 5 from J; bases not matched to a gene: 9. The CDR3 has 14 amino acids. The CDR3 sequence: CSVGPTGSGDTQYF. In DNA, the CDR3 is TGCAGCGTTGGCCCGACAGGGAGCGGAGATACGCAGTATTTT.

In regard to this clonotype: Since the library was made to target alpha chains, this beta chain is a stray read and its abundance is not meaningful. The chain employs TRBV27 and TRBJ2-5; 7 bases agree with TRBD1. Germline CDR1 and CDR2: MNHEY and SMNVEV (reference sequence). V dropped 4 bases and J dropped 4; count of bases not matched to a gene: 9. The CDR3 totals 15 residues. The CDR3 is CASSSPGTVGETQYF. The DNA for the CDR3 is TGTGCCAGCAGTTCCCCGGGGACAGTCGGAGAGACCCAGTACTTC.

This clonotype was counted many times. Within a library made for alpha chains, this beta chain is off target, and its count is uninformative. The chain joins TRBV20-1 to TRBJ2-5, with TRBD2 identical over 9 bases. Germline CDR1 reads DFQATT; CDR2 reads SNEGSKA (reference sequence). This CDR3 has 11 residues. CDR3 amino acids: CGGRAYETQYF. DNA of the CDR3: TGCGGCGGGAGGGCCTATGAGACCCAGTACTTC.